This T cell receptor beta chain was captured by sequencing in a study of blood T cell repertoires in COVID-19. Each recovered donor of Cohort 3 presented with two negative PCRs, clearance, or symptom resolution. Germline assignment: CDR1 MNHEY and CDR2 SVGAGI. The CDR3 contains 12 residues. V dropped 5 bases and J dropped 10; count of bases not matched to a gene: 7. The assay was immunoSEQ multiplex PCR, and TCRdb's table has in-frame clones only and misses some. The sample shows roughly 450,000 clones, about 90% of them seen only once. V usage is TRBV6-5 and J usage is TRBJ1-1; 7 bases map to TRBD1. This sequence was found in a man aged 18 to 30 who had recovered from COVID-19. The sequencing sample was made of PBMCs or T cells enriched from blood (not recorded which). The CDR3 DNA reads TGTGCCAGCAGTCTGGGACAGACGGGAGCTTTCTTT. Protein sequence: CASSLGQTGAFF.